This T cell receptor (beta chain) was recorded in a study of T cells after yellow fever vaccination. This clonotype was seen a few times. TCR cDNA, made by 5'RACE template switching, carried an added universal primer site and UMIs. TCRdb recomputed calls from the 5' RACE reads with MiXCR, one row per CDR3 protein. Altogether fewer than 450,000 distinct CDR3 sequences are present, 11% being singletons, with the ten largest covering 18%. This sequence originates from a man between 18 and 29 years old who received the YFV17D yellow fever vaccine. Sequenced here: PBMCs, sampled on the day of the first yellow fever vaccination.

The CDR3 spells CATSSTGGRGGELFF. CDR3 DNA: TGTGCCACCAGCTCGACGGGGGGGCGAGGCGGGGAGCTGTTTTTT. The chain links TRBV24-1 to TRBJ2-2; 8 bases align to TRBD2. The CDR3 totals 15 residues. The V gene end was trimmed by 7 bases and the J gene end by 7 bases; junction bases not matched to a gene: 10. CDR1 KGHDR and CDR2 SFDVKD come from the germline V gene.